This TCR beta chain appears in the sequencing data of a study of circulating and synovial CD4+ cells in juvenile arthritis. As to this clone: The antigen is unknown.

Study conclusions and caveats: CPL and bulk CD4 samples differed at least tenfold in T cell genomes. These repertoires were less diverse than bulk blood CD4 repertoires. Compared with bulk blood, circulating pathogenic-like lymphocytes shared substantially more CDR3 sequences with synovial T cells.

Unmatched junction bases numbered 7, after V lost 6 bases and J lost 12 bases. The germline V gene has CDR1 DFQATT and CDR2 SNEGSKA (reference sequence). The CDR3 contains 10 residues. The method was immunoSEQ multiplex PCR; TCRdb's version includes in-frame clones alone and lacks a portion of them. The sample includes under 35,000 clones, 85% to 95% of them seen just once. The specimen was CD4+ T cells from blood. The sequence came from a human donor with juvenile idiopathic arthritis. The chain links TRBV20-1 to TRBJ1-1; TRBD1 matches 7 bases. The CDR3 sequence: CSARGQRPFF. CDR3 sequence (DNA): TGCAGTGCCCGGGGACAGAGGCCTTTCTTT.